What follows are 18 T cell receptor beta chains derived from one specimen sequenced in a study of T-cell reconstitution after alpha-beta-depleted transplantation in children. For TCRbeta, the library was prepared with unique molecular identifiers. Each CDR3 protein gets one entry after TCRdb re-called the PCR reads with MiXCR. Altogether around 25,000 distinct CDR3 sequences are present, around 17% being singletons, with the ten largest covering 35%. The sequences come from PBMCs, mostly from graft donor cells, collected 60 days after TCRalphabeta/CD19-depleted stem cell transplant. The receptors were sampled from a male patient between 2 and 15 years old who had a stem cell transplant for acute lymphoblastic leukemia, so the T cells may come from the graft donor.

This clonotype was seen repeatedly, ten times or more. This chain links TRBV15 with TRBJ1-1; D remains ambiguous. CDR1 is LNHNV and CDR2 is YYDKDF in the germline V gene (reference sequence). V lost 0 bases to trimming and J lost 7 bases, with 9 bases between them. The CDR3 runs 13 residues. The CDR3, as DNA: TGTGCCACCAGCAGAGATCTGTTTGTTGAAGCTTTCTTT. It is translated as CATSRDLFVEAFF.

Here the CDR3 DNA reads TGTGCCAGCAGCTTGTCCAGTCAGGGTCGCACTGAAGCTTTCTTT. Encoded protein: CASSLSSQGRTEAFF. J is TRBJ1-1 and V is TRBV5-4; perhaps TRBD1 as D (5 bases). The CDR3 extends over 15 amino acids. V was shortened by 1 base and J by 4 bases, with 14 bases between the two germline ends. Germline assignment: CDR1 SGHNT and CDR2 YYREEE (reference sequence).

The rearrangement uses TRBV19 and TRBJ2-3; possible D gene TRBD2, 7 bases. CDR1 is LNHDA and CDR2 is SQIVND in the germline V gene (reference sequence). The CDR3 extends over 15 amino acids. Trimming stripped 6 bases from V and 2 bases from J, with 15 bases between. CDR3 region: CASRVGGPDTDTQYF. The DNA for the CDR3 is TGTGCCAGTAGGGTCGGGGGGCCCGACACAGATACGCAGTATTTT.

This clonotype has only a few counts. This chain links TRBV11-3 with TRBJ2-2, with D perhaps matching TRBD2 (6 bases). The CDR3 covers 15 residues. V was pared by 1 base and J by 6 bases, with 12 bases between. The germline V gene has CDR1 SGHNT and CDR2 YENEEA. The CDR3 is CASSLGTGRSGELFF. The CDR3 nucleotides are TGTGCCAGCAGCTTAGGGACTGGGAGGTCCGGGGAGCTGTTTTTT.

This chain connects TRBV5-1 to TRBJ2-7, with D possibly TRBD1 on 6 matching bases. Germline-derived CDR1 and CDR2 are SGHRS and YFSETQ. Trimming took off 4 bases at V and 0 bases at J, with 17 bases between the two ends. The CDR3 is 16 residues long. CDR3 protein: CASSLTQGKSSYEQYF. The CDR3 DNA sequence: TGCGCCAGCAGCCTAACCCAGGGGAAGAGCTCCTACGAGCAGTACTTC.

This clonotype came up many times. This chain joins TRBV2 and TRBJ2-3; D possibly corresponds to TRBD1 (5 bases). The CDR3 is made up of 13 amino acids. The germline CDR1 and CDR2 sequences are SNHLY and FYNNEI. V dropped 11 bases and J dropped 1 base, with 13 bases sitting between them. CDR3 loop: CAGAQTGTDTQYF. CDR3 sequence (DNA): TGTGCCGGGGCCCAGACGGGCACAGATACGCAGTATTTT.

This clonotype was observed at least ten times. The CDR3 region is CASSLEETQYF. CDR3 DNA sequence: TGCGCCAGCAGCCTCGAAGAGACCCAGTACTTC. This chain links TRBV5-1 with TRBJ2-5, with D hard to call. In germline, CDR1 is SGHRS, CDR2 YFSETQ. The CDR3 is made up of 11 amino acids. Trimming stripped 4 bases from V and 3 bases from J, with 4 bases between.

A few counts support this clonotype. The DNA for the CDR3 is TGTGCCAGCAGCCAGCGGGGGGGGCGCGACGCTGAAGCTTTCTTT. Amino acid sequence: CASSQRGGRDAEAFF. The chain recombines TRBV7-2 with TRBJ1-1; possibly TRBD1 for D (6 bases). Trimming removed 5 bases from V and 6 bases from J, with 19 bases in between. From germline, CDR1 is SGHTA and CDR2 FQGNSA. The CDR3 has 15 residues.

There are many counts of this clonotype. V is TRBV14 and J is TRBJ1-1; no clear D gene. V gave up 5 bases and J gave up 0 bases, with 7 bases separating them. CDR3 length: 13 amino acids. Germline lookup yields CDR1 SGHDN and CDR2 FVKESK. In DNA, the CDR3 is TGTGCCAGCAGCAGGGAGATGAACACTGAAGCTTTCTTT. Translated: CASSREMNTEAFF.

The chain has TRBV12-3 or TRBV12-4 and TRBJ2-3; TRBD2 agrees at 9 bases. The trim removed 3 bases at V and 6 bases at J, leaving 10 bases unmatched. The CDR3 consists of 16 residues. The CDR3 bases are TGTGCCAGCAGTTTTACAGTCGGTAGCGGGAGTGATACGCAGTATTTT. Amino acids: CASSFTVGSGSDTQYF.

This clonotype appeared a few times. This sequence joins TRBV20-1 and TRBJ2-3, with unresolved D. V shed 2 bases and J shed 4 bases, with 7 bases lying between them. There are 12 residues in the CDR3. Germline V gene data show CDR1 as DFQATT and CDR2 as SNEGSKA (reference sequence). The CDR3 nucleotides are TGCAGTGCTAGATCGGGTCCAGATACGCAGTATTTT. It codes for CSARSGPDTQYF.

This clonotype was seen many times. Here the CDR3 reads CASRKDKRNEQFF. CDR3 DNA: TGTGCCAGCAGAAAGGACAAAAGGAATGAGCAGTTCTTC. This chain uses TRBV3-1 with TRBJ2-1; possible D gene TRBD1, 5 bases. The CDR3 has 13 amino acids. V lost 6 bases and J 7 bases, leaving 13 bases between the germline ends. CDR1 and CDR2 (germline): LGHDT, YNNKEL (reference sequence).

In its sample, this clonotype was seen many times. V gene TRBV28 combines with J gene TRBJ1-1; D unresolved. Between the trimmed V and J ends, which lost 7 bases and 4 bases, there was a span of 16 bases. CDR3 length: 14 amino acids. CDR1 is MDHEN and CDR2 is SYDVKM in the germline V gene. The CDR3 coding sequence is TGTGCCAGCAAATTCTTGGGTTGGAGCACTGAAGCTTTCTTT. It specifies CASKFLGWSTEAFF.

This clonotype was seen a few times. The chain couples TRBV28 to TRBJ1-5; D remains ambiguous. The CDR3 is 15 residues long. Trimming took 4 bases from V and 2 from J, leaving 12 bases between them. CDR1 and CDR2 (germline): MDHEN, SYDVKM. CDR3 loop: CASSSLLGGNQPQHF. The CDR3 nucleotides are TGTGCCAGCAGTTCCCTTTTGGGTGGCAATCAGCCCCAGCATTTT.

The genes are TRBV7-9 and TRBJ2-1; TRBD2 matches 9 bases. The germline V gene has CDR1 SEHNR and CDR2 FQNEAQ (reference sequence). CDR3 length equals 15 residues. The ends lost 5 bases at V and 8 bases at J; junction bases unmatched: 10. CDR3 region: CASSPVGLAGDEQFF. The CDR3 DNA is TGTGCCAGCAGCCCGGTGGGACTAGCAGGGGATGAGCAGTTCTTC.

This chain joins TRBV20-1 and TRBJ1-5; the D is unclear. In germline, CDR1 is DFQATT, CDR2 SNEGSKA (reference sequence). Trimming took 6 bases from V and 9 from J, leaving 18 bases between them. The CDR3 consists of 13 residues. CDR3 sequence: CSARTVVEGPQHF. Written as DNA, the CDR3 is TGCAGTGCACGAACGGTGGTTGAAGGGCCCCAGCATTTT.

The sample holds a few counts of this clonotype. At one end, the junction sequence differs from germline, possibly due to a read error. The chain combines TRBV4-2 with TRBJ2-2, with D possibly being TRBD2 (5 bases). Germline-derived CDR1 and CDR2 are LGHNA and YNFKEQ. CDR3 length: 18 residues. CDR3 sequence: CASGNEGRSVENAGELFF. The CDR3, as DNA: TGTGCCAGCGGTAACGAGGGCAGGTCAGTCGAGAACGCCGGGGAGCTGTTTTTT.

The chain recombines TRBV9 with TRBJ2-5; D gene ambiguous. CDR3 length: 13 amino acids. V shed 0 bases and J shed 5 bases, with 8 bases lying between them. Per the germline V gene, CDR1 is SGDLS and CDR2 is YYNGEE. The CDR3 sequence: CASSVAMKETQYF. The CDR3 bases are TGTGCCAGCAGCGTAGCTATGAAGGAGACCCAGTACTTC.